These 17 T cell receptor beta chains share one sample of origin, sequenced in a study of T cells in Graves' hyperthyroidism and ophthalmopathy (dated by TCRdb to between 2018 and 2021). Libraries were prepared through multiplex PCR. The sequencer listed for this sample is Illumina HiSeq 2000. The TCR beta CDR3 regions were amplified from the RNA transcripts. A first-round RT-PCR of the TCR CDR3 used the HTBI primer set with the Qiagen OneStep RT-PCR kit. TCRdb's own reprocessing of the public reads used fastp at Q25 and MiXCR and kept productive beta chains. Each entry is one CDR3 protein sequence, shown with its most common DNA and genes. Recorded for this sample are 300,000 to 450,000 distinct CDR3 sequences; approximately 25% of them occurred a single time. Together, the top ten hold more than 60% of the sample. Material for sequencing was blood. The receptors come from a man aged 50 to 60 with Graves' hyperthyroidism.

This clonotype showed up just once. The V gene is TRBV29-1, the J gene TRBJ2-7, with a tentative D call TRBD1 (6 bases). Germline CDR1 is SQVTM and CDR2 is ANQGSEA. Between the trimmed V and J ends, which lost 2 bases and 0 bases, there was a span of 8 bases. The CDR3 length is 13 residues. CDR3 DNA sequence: TGCAGCGTTGAACGGACAGACTCCTACGAGCAGTACTTC. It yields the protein CSVERTDSYEQYF.

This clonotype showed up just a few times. Here the CDR3 reads CASSAPISGSTYEQYF. CDR3 in DNA: TGTGCCAGCAGCGCACCCATTAGCGGGAGCACCTACGAGCAGTACTTC. The chain links TRBV9 to TRBJ2-7; TRBD2 matches 9 bases. The CDR3 consists of 16 residues. V shed 3 bases and J 2 bases; nucleotides not matched to a gene: 9. The germline gives CDR1 SGDLS, CDR2 YYNGEE. The whole variable domain, remainder taken from reference TRBV9 and TRBJ2-7, is DSGVTQTPKHLITATGQRVTLRCSPRSGDLSVYWYQQSLDQGLQFLIQYYNGEERAKGNILERFSAQQFPDLHSELNLSSLELGDSALYFCASSAPISGSTYEQYFGPGTRLTVT.

The DNA of the CDR3 is TGTGCCAGCAGCGCCGGGGGGTCAGTACAAGAGACCCAGTACTTC. Translated: CASSAGGSVQETQYF. This rearrangement joins TRBV9 to TRBJ2-5; TRBD2 matches 7 bases. Germline assignment: CDR1 SGDLS and CDR2 YYNGEE. The CDR3 length is 15 residues. Losses at the gene ends were 3 bases for V and 2 bases for J; bases not matched to a gene: 7.

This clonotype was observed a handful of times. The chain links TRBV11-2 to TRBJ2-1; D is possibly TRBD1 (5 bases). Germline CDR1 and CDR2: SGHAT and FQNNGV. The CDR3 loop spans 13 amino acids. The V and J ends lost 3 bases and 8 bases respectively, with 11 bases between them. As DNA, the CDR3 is TGTGCCAGCAGCTTTATTAGGGGCGATGAGCAGTTCTTC. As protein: CASSFIRGDEQFF.

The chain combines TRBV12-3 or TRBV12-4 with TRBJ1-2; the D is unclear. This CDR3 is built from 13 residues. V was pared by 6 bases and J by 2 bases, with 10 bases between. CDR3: CASSGRRNYGYTF. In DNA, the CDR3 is TGTGCCAGCAGCGGACGGCGAAACTATGGCTACACCTTC.

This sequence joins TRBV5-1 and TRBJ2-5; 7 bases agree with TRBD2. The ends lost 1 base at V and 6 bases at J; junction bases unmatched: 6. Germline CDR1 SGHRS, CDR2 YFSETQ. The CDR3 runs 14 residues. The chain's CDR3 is CASSLNELAKTQYF. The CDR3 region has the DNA TGCGCCAGCAGCTTGAATGAACTAGCGAAGACCCAGTACTTC.

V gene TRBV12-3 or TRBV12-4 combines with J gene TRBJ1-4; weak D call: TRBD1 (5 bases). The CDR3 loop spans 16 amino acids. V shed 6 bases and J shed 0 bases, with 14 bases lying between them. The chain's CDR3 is CASRLRDRATNEKLFF. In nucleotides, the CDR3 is TGTGCCAGCAGATTAAGAGACAGAGCAACTAATGAAAAACTGTTTTTT.

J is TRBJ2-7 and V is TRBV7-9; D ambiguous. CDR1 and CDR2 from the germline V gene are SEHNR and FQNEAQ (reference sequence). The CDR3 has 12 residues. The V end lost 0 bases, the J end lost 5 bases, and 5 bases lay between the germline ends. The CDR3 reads CASSLAHDEQYF. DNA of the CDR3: TGTGCCAGCAGCTTAGCGCATGACGAGCAGTACTTC.

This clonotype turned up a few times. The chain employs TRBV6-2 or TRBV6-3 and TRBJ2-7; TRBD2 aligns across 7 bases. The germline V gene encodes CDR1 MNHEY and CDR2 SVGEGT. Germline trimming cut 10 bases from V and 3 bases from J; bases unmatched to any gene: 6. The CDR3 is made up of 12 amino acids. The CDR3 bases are TGTGCCACCCGGGACTATAACTACGAGCAGTACTTC. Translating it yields CATRDYNYEQYF.

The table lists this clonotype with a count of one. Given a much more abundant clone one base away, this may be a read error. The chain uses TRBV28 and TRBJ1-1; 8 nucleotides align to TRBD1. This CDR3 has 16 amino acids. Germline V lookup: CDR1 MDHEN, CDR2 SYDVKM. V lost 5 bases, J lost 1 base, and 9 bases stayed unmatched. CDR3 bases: TGTGCCAGCAGTACGAGACTCAGGGGGCGGAACACTGAAGCTTTCTTT. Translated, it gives CASSTRLRGRNTEAFF.

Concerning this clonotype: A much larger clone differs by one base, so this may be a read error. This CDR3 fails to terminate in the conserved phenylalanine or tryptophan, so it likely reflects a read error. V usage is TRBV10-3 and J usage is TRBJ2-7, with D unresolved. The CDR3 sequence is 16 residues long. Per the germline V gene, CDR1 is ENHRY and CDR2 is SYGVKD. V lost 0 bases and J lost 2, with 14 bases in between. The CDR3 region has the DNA TGTGCCATCAGTGAGTCGCAAGCCTCCCCCACCTACGAGCAGTACCTC. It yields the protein CAISESQASPTYEQYL.

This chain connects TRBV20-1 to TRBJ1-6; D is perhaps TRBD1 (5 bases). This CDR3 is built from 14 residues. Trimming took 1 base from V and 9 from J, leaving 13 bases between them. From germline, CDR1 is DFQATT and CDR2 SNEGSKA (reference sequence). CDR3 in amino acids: CSARVSGLGSPLHF. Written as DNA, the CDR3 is TGCAGTGCTAGAGTCTCAGGGTTAGGTTCACCCCTCCACTTT.

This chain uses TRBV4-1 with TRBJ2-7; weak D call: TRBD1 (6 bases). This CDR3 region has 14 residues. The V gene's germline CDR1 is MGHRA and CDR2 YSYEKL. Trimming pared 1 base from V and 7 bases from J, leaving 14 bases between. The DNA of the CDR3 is TGCGCCAGCAGCCAAGGACAGGTTGTTGGAGAGCAGTACTTC. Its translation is CASSQGQVVGEQYF.

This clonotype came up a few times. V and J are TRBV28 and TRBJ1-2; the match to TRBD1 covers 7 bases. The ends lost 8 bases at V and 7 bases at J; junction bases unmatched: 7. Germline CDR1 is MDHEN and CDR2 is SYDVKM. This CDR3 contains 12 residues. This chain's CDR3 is CASGEGARGYTF. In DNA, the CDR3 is TGTGCCAGCGGTGAGGGGGCTCGTGGCTACACCTTC.

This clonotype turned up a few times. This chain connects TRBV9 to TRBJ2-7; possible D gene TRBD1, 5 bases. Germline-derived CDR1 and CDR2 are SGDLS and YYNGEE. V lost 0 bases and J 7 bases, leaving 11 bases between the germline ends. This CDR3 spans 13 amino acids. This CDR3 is CASSVVKGSEQYF. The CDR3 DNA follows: TGTGCCAGCAGCGTAGTAAAGGGGTCGGAGCAGTACTTC.

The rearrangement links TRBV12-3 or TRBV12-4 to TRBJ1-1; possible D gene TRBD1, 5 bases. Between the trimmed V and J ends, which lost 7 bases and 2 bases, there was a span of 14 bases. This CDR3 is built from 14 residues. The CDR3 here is CASTARQINTEAFF. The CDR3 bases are TGTGCCAGCACCGCTCGACAGATAAACACTGAAGCTTTCTTT.

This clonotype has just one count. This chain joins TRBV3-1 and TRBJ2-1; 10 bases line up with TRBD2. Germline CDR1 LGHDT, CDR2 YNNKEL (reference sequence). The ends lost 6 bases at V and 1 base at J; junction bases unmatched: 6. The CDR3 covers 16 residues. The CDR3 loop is CASSSSGSTSYNEQFF. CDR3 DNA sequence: TGTGCCAGCAGTTCTAGCGGGAGTACGTCCTACAATGAGCAGTTCTTC.